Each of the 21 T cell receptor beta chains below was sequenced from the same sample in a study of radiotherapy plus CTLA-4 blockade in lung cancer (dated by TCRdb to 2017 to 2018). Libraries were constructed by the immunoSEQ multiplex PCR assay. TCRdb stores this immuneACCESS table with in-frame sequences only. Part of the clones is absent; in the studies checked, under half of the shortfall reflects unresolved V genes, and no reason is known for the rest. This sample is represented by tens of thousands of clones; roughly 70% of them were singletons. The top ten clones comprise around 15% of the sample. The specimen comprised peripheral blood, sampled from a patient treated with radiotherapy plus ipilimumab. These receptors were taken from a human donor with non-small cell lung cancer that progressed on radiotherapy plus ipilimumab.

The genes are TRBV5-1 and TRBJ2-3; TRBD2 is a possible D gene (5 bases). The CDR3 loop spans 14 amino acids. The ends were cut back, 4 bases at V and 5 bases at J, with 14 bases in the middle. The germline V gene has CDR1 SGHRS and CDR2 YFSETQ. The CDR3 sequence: CASSPGLEKDTQYF. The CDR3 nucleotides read TGCGCCAGCAGCCCCGGACTCGAGAAAGATACGCAGTATTTT.

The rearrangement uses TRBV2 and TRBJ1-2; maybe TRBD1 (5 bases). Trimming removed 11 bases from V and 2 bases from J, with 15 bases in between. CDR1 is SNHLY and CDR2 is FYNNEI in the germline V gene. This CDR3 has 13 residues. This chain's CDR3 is CAGRAQGNYGYTF. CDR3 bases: TGTGCCGGTAGAGCCCAGGGCAACTATGGCTACACCTTC.

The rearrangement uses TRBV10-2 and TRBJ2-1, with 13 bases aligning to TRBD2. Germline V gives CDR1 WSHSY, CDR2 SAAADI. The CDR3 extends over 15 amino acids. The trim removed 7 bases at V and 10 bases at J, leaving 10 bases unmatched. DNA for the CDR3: TGCGCCAGCACCTACGGACTAGCGGGGGCAGAGGAGCAGTTCTTC. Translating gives CASTYGLAGAEEQFF.

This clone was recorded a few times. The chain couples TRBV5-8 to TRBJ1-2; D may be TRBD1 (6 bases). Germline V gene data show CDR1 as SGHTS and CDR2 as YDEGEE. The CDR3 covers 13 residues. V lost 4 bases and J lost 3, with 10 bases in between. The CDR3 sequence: CASSQDRDYGYTF. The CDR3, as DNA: TGTGCCAGCAGCCAGGACAGAGACTATGGCTACACCTTC.

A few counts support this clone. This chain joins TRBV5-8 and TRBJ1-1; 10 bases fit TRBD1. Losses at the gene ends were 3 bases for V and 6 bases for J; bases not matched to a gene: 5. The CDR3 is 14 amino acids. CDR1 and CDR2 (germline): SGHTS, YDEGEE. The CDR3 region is CASSWDRGLAEAFF. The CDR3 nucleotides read TGTGCCAGCAGCTGGGACAGGGGCCTGGCTGAAGCTTTCTTT. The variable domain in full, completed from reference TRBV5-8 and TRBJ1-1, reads EAGVTQSPTHLIKTRGQQATLRCSPISGHTSVYWYQQALGLGLQFLLWYDEGEERNRGNFPPRFSGRQFPNYSSELNVNALELEDSALYLCASSWDRGLAEAFFGQGTRLTVV.

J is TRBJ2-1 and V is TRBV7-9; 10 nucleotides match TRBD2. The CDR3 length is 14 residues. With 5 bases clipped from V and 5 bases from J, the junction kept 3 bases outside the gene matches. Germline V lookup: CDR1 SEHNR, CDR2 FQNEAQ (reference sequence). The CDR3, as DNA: TGTGCCAGCAGCGGTCTAGCGGGGGACAATGAGCAGTTCTTC. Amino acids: CASSGLAGDNEQFF.

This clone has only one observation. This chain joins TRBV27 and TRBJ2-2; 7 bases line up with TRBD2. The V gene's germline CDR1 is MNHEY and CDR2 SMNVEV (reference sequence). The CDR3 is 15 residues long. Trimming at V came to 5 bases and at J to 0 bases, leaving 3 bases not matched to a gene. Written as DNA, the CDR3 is TGTGCCAGCAGTCTAGCGGAAGCGAACACCGGGGAGCTGTTTTTT. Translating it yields CASSLAEANTGELFF.

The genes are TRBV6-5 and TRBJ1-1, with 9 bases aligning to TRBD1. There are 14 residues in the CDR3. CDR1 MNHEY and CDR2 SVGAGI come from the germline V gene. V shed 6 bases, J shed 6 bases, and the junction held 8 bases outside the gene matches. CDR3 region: CASRATGGTAEAFF. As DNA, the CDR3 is TGTGCCAGCAGAGCGACAGGGGGTACCGCTGAAGCTTTCTTT.

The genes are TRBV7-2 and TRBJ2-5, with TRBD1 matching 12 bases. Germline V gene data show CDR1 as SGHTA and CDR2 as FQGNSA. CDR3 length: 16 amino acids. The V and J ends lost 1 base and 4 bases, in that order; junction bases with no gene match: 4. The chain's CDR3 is CASSLEKGQGAETQYF. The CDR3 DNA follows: TGTGCCAGCAGCTTAGAAAAGGGACAGGGGGCAGAGACCCAGTACTTC.

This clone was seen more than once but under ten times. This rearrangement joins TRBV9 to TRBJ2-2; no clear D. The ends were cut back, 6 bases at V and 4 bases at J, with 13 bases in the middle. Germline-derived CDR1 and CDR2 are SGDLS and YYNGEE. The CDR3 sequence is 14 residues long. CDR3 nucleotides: TGTGCCAGCAATCGGGCAGAAGGCACCGGGGAGCTGTTTTTT. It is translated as CASNRAEGTGELFF.

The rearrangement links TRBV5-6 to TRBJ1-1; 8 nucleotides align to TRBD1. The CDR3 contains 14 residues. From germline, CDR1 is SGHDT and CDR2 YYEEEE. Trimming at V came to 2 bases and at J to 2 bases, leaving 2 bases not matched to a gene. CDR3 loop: CASSLTGGNTEAFF. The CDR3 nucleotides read TGTGCCAGCAGCTTAACAGGGGGAAACACTGAAGCTTTCTTT.

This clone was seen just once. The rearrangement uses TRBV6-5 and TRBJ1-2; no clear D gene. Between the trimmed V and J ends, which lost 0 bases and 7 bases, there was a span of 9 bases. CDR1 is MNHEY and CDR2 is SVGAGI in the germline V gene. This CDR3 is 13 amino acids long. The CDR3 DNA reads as TGTGCCAGCAGTTACTCGGGTGAAAGTGGCTACACCTTC. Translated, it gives CASSYSGESGYTF.

CDR3 bases: TGTGCCAGCAGCTGGAGTCGTTATAGCAATCAGCCCCAGCATTTT. It translates to CASSWSRYSNQPQHF. The J gene is TRBJ1-5, the V gene TRBV7-7, with D hard to call. Germline V gene lookup returns CDR1 SSHAT and CDR2 FNYEAQ (reference sequence). CDR3 size: 15 residues. Trimming removed 4 bases at V and 0 bases at J, with 10 bases between.

The CDR3 region is CASSPAWTSGDWTQYF. For the CDR3, the DNA is TGCGCCAGCAGCCCCGCATGGACTAGCGGGGATTGGACCCAGTACTTC. V gene TRBV4-1 combines with J gene TRBJ2-5; TRBD2 agrees at 12 bases. V gave up 4 bases and J gave up 7 bases; unmatched junction bases: 10. Germline CDR1 MGHRA, CDR2 YSYEKL. The CDR3 sequence is 16 residues long.

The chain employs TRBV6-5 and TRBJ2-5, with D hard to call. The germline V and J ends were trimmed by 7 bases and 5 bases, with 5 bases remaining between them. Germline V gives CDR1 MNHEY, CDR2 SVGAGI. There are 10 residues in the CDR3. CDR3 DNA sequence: TGTGCCAGCATGTCGGAGACCCAGTACTTC. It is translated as CASMSETQYF.

DNA of the CDR3: TGTGCCAGCAAGGAGTGGGACAGGACCTACGAGCAGTACTTC. It encodes CASKEWDRTYEQYF. This chain joins TRBV2 and TRBJ2-7; TRBD1 aligns across 8 bases. The germline gives CDR1 SNHLY, CDR2 FYNNEI. V trimming: 7 bases; J trimming: 2 bases; junction bases outside the gene matches: 7. CDR3 length: 14 amino acids.

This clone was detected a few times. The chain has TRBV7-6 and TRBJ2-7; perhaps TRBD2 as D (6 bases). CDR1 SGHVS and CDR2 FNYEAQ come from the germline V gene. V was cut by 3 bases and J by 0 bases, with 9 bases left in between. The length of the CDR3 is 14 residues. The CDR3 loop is CASSFGGASYEQYF. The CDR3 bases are TGTGCCAGCAGCTTCGGCGGGGCCTCCTACGAGCAGTACTTC.

The CDR3 DNA reads as TGTGCCAGCAGCCTAGAGCCCCCCGGGACAGGGGGTTTTGGTGGCTACACCTTC. Residues: CASSLEPPGTGGFGGYTF. The chain has TRBV7-8 and TRBJ1-2, with 11 bases identical to TRBD1. Germline trimming cut 5 bases from V and 7 bases from J; bases unmatched to any gene: 18. This CDR3 is 18 amino acids long. Germline V lookup: CDR1 SGHVS, CDR2 FQNEAQ. The full variable domain, with the rest looked up from reference TRBV7-8 and TRBJ1-2, is GAGVSQSPRYKVAKRGQDVALRCDPISGHVSLFWYQQALGQGPEFLTYFQNEAQLDKSGLPSDRFFAERPEGSVSTLKIQRTQQEDSAVYLCASSLEPPGTGGFGGYTFGSGTRLTVV.

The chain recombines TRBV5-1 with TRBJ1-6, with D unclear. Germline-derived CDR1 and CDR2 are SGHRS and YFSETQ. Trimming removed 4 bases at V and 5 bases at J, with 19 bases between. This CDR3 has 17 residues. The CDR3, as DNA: TGCGCCAGCAGCCCCCAGGCTCCGTCGTGGGATAATTCACCCCTCCACTTT. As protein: CASSPQAPSWDNSPLHF. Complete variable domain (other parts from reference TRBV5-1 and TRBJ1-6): KAGVTQTPRYLIKTRGQQVTLSCSPISGHRSVSWYQQTPGQGLQFLFEYFSETQRNKGNFPGRFSGRQFSNSRSEMNVSTLELGDSALYLCASSPQAPSWDNSPLHFGNGTRLTVT.

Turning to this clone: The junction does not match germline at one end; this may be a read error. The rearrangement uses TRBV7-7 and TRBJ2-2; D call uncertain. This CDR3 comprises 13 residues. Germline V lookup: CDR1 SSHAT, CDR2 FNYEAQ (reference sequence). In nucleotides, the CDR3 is TGTGCTAGCAGCCGCGGAGAATCCGGGGAGCTGTTTTTT. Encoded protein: CASSRGESGELFF.

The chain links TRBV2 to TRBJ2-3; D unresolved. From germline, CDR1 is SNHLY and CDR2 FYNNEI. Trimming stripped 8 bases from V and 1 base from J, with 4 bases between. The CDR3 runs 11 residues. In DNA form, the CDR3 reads TGTGCCAGCGGACGCACAGATACGCAGTATTTT. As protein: CASGRTDTQYF. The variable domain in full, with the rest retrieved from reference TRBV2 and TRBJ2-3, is EPEVTQTPSHQVTQMGQEVILRCVPISNHLYFYWYRQILGQKVEFLVSFYNNEISEKSEIFDDQFSVERPDGSNFTLKIRSTKLEDSAMYFCASGRTDTQYFGPGTRLTVL.